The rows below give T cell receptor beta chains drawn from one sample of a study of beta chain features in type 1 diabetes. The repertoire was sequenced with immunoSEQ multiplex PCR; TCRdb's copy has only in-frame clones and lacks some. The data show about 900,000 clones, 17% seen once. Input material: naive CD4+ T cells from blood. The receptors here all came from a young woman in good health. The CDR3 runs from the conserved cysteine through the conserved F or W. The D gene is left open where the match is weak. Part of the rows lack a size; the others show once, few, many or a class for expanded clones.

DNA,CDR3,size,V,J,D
TGCGCCAGCAGCTTGGACACCTACGAGCAGTACTTC,CASSLDTYEQYF,-,TRBV5-1,TRBJ2-7,-
TGTGCCAGCAGCCAAACCGGGACTAGCGTTTACGAGCAGTACTTC,CASSQTGTSVYEQYF,few,TRBV4-2,TRBJ2-7,TRBD2
TGTGCCAGCAGCTTAGGTCCGGGACGGAAGACAGATACGCAGTATTTT,CASSLGPGRKTDTQYF,few,TRBV7-2,TRBJ2-3,-
TGTGCCAGCAGTAGGGACACGAACACCGGGGAGCTGTTTTTT,CASSRDTNTGELFF,few,TRBV27,TRBJ2-2,-
TGTGCTAGTGGGGAGGAGGGTGGTGAGCAGTTCTTC,CASGEEGGEQFF,-,TRBV12-5,TRBJ2-1,-
TGTGCCAGTAGTATTGACGGGAGGCCCAATGAGCAGTTCTTC,CASSIDGRPNEQFF,-,TRBV19,TRBJ2-1,TRBD2
TGTGCCAGCAGCACCAACCCAGGACAGGACCGTGGAAACACCATATATTTT,CASSTNPGQDRGNTIYF,-,TRBV7-9,TRBJ1-3,TRBD1
TGTGCCAGCAGCTCGGACGTGACAGGGGATGGCTACACCTTC,CASSSDVTGDGYTF,few,TRBV28,TRBJ1-2,TRBD1
TGTGCCAGCAGCACGCGACCCGGGACTAGTCTTGGAGATACGCAGTATTTT,CASSTRPGTSLGDTQYF,-,TRBV9,TRBJ2-3,TRBD2
TGTGCCAGCAGCCAAAACAGGGGTAGGGAGACCCAGTACTTC,CASSQNRGRETQYF,-,TRBV14,TRBJ2-5,TRBD1
TGTGCCAGTAGGGATGGGGACCGAACTTATGGCTACACCTTC,CASRDGDRTYGYTF,few,TRBV19,TRBJ1-2,-
TGTGCCACCAGCAGAGCCCTTGGACGGGGGGAGCTGTTTTTT,CATSRALGRGELFF,-,TRBV15,TRBJ2-2,-
TGTGCCAGCAGCTCGATCAGGGGTTCTAATGAAAAACTGTTTTTT,CASSSIRGSNEKLFF,-,TRBV7-9,TRBJ1-4,-
TGTGCCAGCTCACCAGGGATTGTGGATGGGAGAAACATTCAGTACTTC,CASSPGIVDGRNIQYF,few,TRBV18,TRBJ2-4,-
TGTGCCAGCAGCTTAGGGGGAGCGACTTACAATGAGCAGTTCTTC,CASSLGGATYNEQFF,few,TRBV11-2,TRBJ2-1,-
TGTGCCAGCAGCCCAGACAGGTTTATCACTGAAGCTTTCTTT,CASSPDRFITEAFF,few,TRBV7-9,TRBJ1-1,-
TGTGCCAGCAGTTCCAGACAAGAGACCCAGTACTTC,CASSSRQETQYF,few,TRBV28,TRBJ2-5,-
TGTGCCAGCGAGGGACGGGGCTCTGGAAACACCATATATTTT,CASEGRGSGNTIYF,-,TRBV6-5,TRBJ1-3,-
TGTGCCAGCGTACAGGGGGCCCAGACCCAGTACTTC,CASVQGAQTQYF,-,TRBV28,TRBJ2-5,TRBD1
TGTGCCAGCCACCCCGCCAGGGGGCCAACGCAGTATTTT,CASHPARGPTQYF,few,TRBV2,TRBJ2-3,TRBD1
TGCGCCAGCAGCTTGGGAGCGGAGAACAATGAGCAGTTCTTC,CASSLGAENNEQFF,-,TRBV5-1,TRBJ2-1,-
TGTGCCAGCAGCCTACGTCGACAGGATCGGGGCACTGAAGCTTTCTTT,CASSLRRQDRGTEAFF,few,TRBV7-8,TRBJ1-1,-
TGTGCCAGCAGTTACTCGGGGTTAGTGGAGACCCAGTACTTC,CASSYSGLVETQYF,few,TRBV6-5,TRBJ2-5,-
TGTGCCAGCTCACCACCTGGGACACCATACAATGAGCAGTTCTTC,CASSPPGTPYNEQFF,-,TRBV18,TRBJ2-1,-